Listed below are T cell receptor beta chains from one sample, sequenced in a study of neurological immune-mediated disorders. TCRdb redid the calling of the 5' RACE reads with MiXCR, one entry per CDR3 protein. The sample yields 65,000 to 90,000 distinct CDR3 sequences, about 5.5% seen once. The sample consisted of PBMCs. Receptors were obtained from a woman aged 30 to 39 with multiple sclerosis. Each CDR3 is given with its conserved first and last residue. The D gene is left open where the match is weak. Expanded clones are given a class, and other clones once, few, many or no size at all.

V gene	clone size	D gene	J gene	CDR3 DNA	CDR3 protein
TRBV6-5	many	.	TRBJ2-1	TGTGCCAGCAGCCCCCAAGGGACATCCGTCCTATATGAATTCTTC	CASSPQGTSVLYEFF
TRBV20-1	many	.	TRBJ2-7	TGCAGTGCTAGAGATGGTTCGACTGGCAGGGAGCGGGCCTCCTACGAGCAGTACTTC	CSARDGSTGRERASYEQYF
TRBV3-1	few	.	TRBJ1-5	TGTGCCAGCAGCCAAGGACAGGCAAATAAGACCCAGAATTTT	CASSQGQANKTQNF
TRBV14	few	TRBD1	TRBJ1-1	TGTGCCAGCAGCCAATTGGGACAGGGTTCAGCTTTCTTT	CASSQLGQGSAFF
TRBV5-4	.	.	TRBJ2-3	TGTGCCAGCAGTCGCGGGACCATCACAGATACGCAGTATTTT	CASSRGTITDTQYF
TRBV4-1	few	.	TRBJ2-1	TGCGCCAGCAGCCCCGGGCCCCACAATGAGCAGTTCTTC	CASSPGPHNEQFF
TRBV28	many	.	TRBJ2-7	TGTGCCAGCAGTAAGGGACACTACGAGCAGTACTTC	CASSKGHYEQYF
TRBV5-1	few	.	TRBJ2-1	TGCGCCAGCAGCCCGGGCCAGGCCTCCTACAATGAGCAGTTCTTC	CASSPGQASYNEQFF
TRBV5-1	many	.	TRBJ2-1	TGCGCCAGCAGCTTAGACTGGGAAAATGAGCAGTTCTTC	CASSLDWENEQFF
TRBV5-1	many	.	TRBJ2-5	TGCGCCAGCAGCCCCGGGACGTACCGGGCGAAAGAGACCCAGTACTTC	CASSPGTYRAKETQYF
TRBV20-1	many	TRBD2	TRBJ2-2	TGCAGTGCTAGAGATGGGACTAGCGGGGCGAACACCGGGGAGCTGTTTTTT	CSARDGTSGANTGELFF
TRBV20-1	many	TRBD1	TRBJ1-4	TGCAGTGCTAGAGCTCTTACCGGGACAGGGGACACAACTAATGAAAAACTGTTTTTT	CSARALTGTGDTTNEKLFF
TRBV10-3	few	.	TRBJ1-2	TGTGACATCACCAGACGGGGTGAGGGCTACACCTTC	CDITRRGEGYTF
TRBV20-1	many	.	TRBJ2-1	TGCAGTGCTAGGGACGGGATTGGGGGAAATGAGCAGTTCTTC	CSARDGIGGNEQFF
TRBV20-1	many	.	TRBJ1-2	TGCAGTGCTAGACTCCCCGCCAACTATGGCTACACCTTC	CSARLPANYGYTF
TRBV29-1	many	.	TRBJ2-3	TGCAGCGTTGGATTGGTTACGGATACGCAGTATTTT	CSVGLVTDTQYF
TRBV30	.	.	TRBJ1-6	TGTGCCGAGAAGGAGCCTGAACGGGATTCACCCCTCCACTTT	CAEKEPERDSPLHF
TRBV28	.	.	TRBJ2-5	TGTGACAGCAGGAGGGGACAGTCATCCCAGTACTTC	CDSRRGQSSQYF
TRBV28	many	TRBD2	TRBJ2-5	TGTGCCAGCAGTTTTTCCTCCGGGAGGCAAGAGACCCAGTACTTC	CASSFSSGRQETQYF
TRBV7-9	many	.	TRBJ1-1	TGTGCCAGCAGCCTCGAACAGGGAGCTGAAGCTTTCTTT	CASSLEQGAEAFF
TRBV5-1	many	TRBD2	TRBJ2-4	TGCGCCAGCAGTCAGACTAGCGGGGAACCCAAAAACATTCAGTACTTC	CASSQTSGEPKNIQYF
TRBV10-3	many	.	TRBJ2-5	TGTGCCATCAGTGTTCGGGAGAACCGAGAGACCCAGTACTTC	CAISVRENRETQYF
TRBV27	many	TRBD1	TRBJ1-1	TGTGCCAGCAGTTCAGGGGGCATGAACACTGAAGCTTTCTTT	CASSSGGMNTEAFF
TRBV20-1	few	TRBD1	TRBJ1-3	TGCAGTGCTTGGGGACAGGGGTCTGGAAACACCATATATTTT	CSAWGQGSGNTIYF
TRBV19	many	.	TRBJ2-1	TGTGCCAGTAAAGTTTCGGGTGCCGTGACTGAGCAGTTCTTC	CASKVSGAVTEQFF
TRBV5-6	few	.	TRBJ2-7	TGTGCCAGCAGCTTTGGAGTTAGCTACGAGCAGTACTTC	CASSFGVSYEQYF
TRBV4-1	many	.	TRBJ1-2	TGCGCCAGCAGCCAAGAGGAAGTGGGGCCCTATGGCTACACCTTC	CASSQEEVGPYGYTF
TRBV7-6	many	.	TRBJ2-3	TGTGCCAGCAGCTCGGGACCACTCACCACAGATACGCAGTATTTT	CASSSGPLTTDTQYF
TRBV3-1	many	TRBD2	TRBJ2-5	TGTGCCAGCAGCCAAGTCCAAGCGGGGGGGCAAGAGACCCAGTACTTC	CASSQVQAGGQETQYF
TRBV5-5	many	.	TRBJ1-2	TGTGCCAGCAGCTTGGGCACTACAAGGCTCTATGGCTACACCTTC	CASSLGTTRLYGYTF
TRBV20-1	few	TRBD1	TRBJ2-7	TGCAGTGCTCGAGACAGGGGGCAAGCCTACGAGCAGTACTTC	CSARDRGQAYEQYF
TRBV7-9	.	.	TRBJ2-1	TGTGCCAGCAGCGCCCAGGTGGGGGGTGAGCAGTTCTTC	CASSAQVGGEQFF
TRBV5-5	few	.	TRBJ2-2	TGTGCCAGCAGCTTGGGTGTCGTGAACACCGGGGAGCTGTTTTTT	CASSLGVVNTGELFF
TRBV20-1	many	.	TRBJ1-5	TGCAGTGCTAGAGATGACAACCTTCAGCATTTT	CSARDDNLQHF
TRBV12-3/TRBV12-4	few	TRBD2	TRBJ2-1	TGTGCCAGCAGTTCCGGGACTAGCGGGTCTCGTGAGCAGTTCTTC	CASSSGTSGSREQFF
TRBV5-5	many	.	TRBJ1-2	TGTGCCAGCAGCTTGTTTTCTGGGTTAAGAGGCTACACCTTC	CASSLFSGLRGYTF
TRBV9	many	.	TRBJ2-1	TGTGCCAGCAGCGCAGGTGGACGCGCCTACAATGAGCAGTTCTTC	CASSAGGRAYNEQFF
TRBV12-3/TRBV12-4	many	TRBD2	TRBJ2-1	TGTGCCAGCAGACTTAGCGGGGGGGGTCCCTACAATGAGCAGTTCTTC	CASRLSGGGPYNEQFF
TRBV20-1	many	.	TRBJ2-7	TGCAGTGCTAGAGACGGCCGCTCCTACGAGCAGTACTTC	CSARDGRSYEQYF
TRBV2	many	TRBD1	TRBJ1-1	TGTGCCTCGGCTAGGACAGGGAACACTGAAGCTTTCTTT	CASARTGNTEAFF
TRBV24-1	many	TRBD1	TRBJ2-3	TGTGCCACCAGGCGGACAGGGGGATCCGATACGCAGTATTTT	CATRRTGGSDTQYF
TRBV11-3	.	.	TRBJ2-1	TGTGCCAGCAGCCTAAATGCCGACTCCTACAATGAGCAGTTCTTC	CASSLNADSYNEQFF
TRBV12-3/TRBV12-4	many	TRBD1	TRBJ1-1	TGTGCCAGCAGTCTTGACAGGGACACTGAAGCTTTCTTT	CASSLDRDTEAFF
TRBV15	many	.	TRBJ1-6	TGTGCCACCAGTGTGATGGGCAATTCACCCCTCCACTTT	CATSVMGNSPLHF
TRBV20-1	many	.	TRBJ1-2	TGCAGTGCTAGAGAAAGGGCGCAGGCTCTCTATGGCTACACCTTC	CSARERAQALYGYTF
TRBV20-1	few	TRBD2	TRBJ2-1	TGCAGTGCTCCGAGTGGCGGGAGGGCCGATCATGAGCAGTTCTTC	CSAPSGGRADHEQFF
TRBV20-1	.	.	TRBJ1-2	TGCAGTGCTGGCGGGACATCCAACTATGGCTACACCTTC	CSAGGTSNYGYTF
TRBV10-1	many	.	TRBJ2-2	TGCGCCAGCAGTAAAGACACGAACACCGGGGAGCTGTTTTTT	CASSKDTNTGELFF
TRBV6-5	few	TRBD1	TRBJ2-4	TGTGCCAGCAGGAACAGGGGACTTCAGTACTTC	CASRNRGLQYF
TRBV29-1	many	.	TRBJ1-1	TGCAGCGTTGAAGATCAACTGGACACTTTCTGGGGCACTGAAGCTTTCTTT	CSVEDQLDTFWGTEAFF
TRBV20-1	many	.	TRBJ1-1	TGCAGTGCTGGGGGGGGAAACACTGAAGCTTTCTTT	CSAGGGNTEAFF
TRBV5-6	.	.	TRBJ1-6	TGTGCCAGCAGCTTAGCGGGAGGCTCACCCCTCCACTTT	CASSLAGGSPLHF
TRBV20-1	many	.	TRBJ2-5	TGCAGTGCTAGAAAGAGCCAGGGTGTGGAGACCCAGTACTTC	CSARKSQGVETQYF